The sequence of this TCR beta chain was determined in a study of shared clonotypes between healthy human individuals. Findings of the study overall: Across a few donors, naive CD4 shared 5% to 6%, naive CD8 about 3.2%, memory CD4 approximately 2.5%, memory CD8 0.4%.

The input for sorted-subset replicate PCRs was around 200 ng DNA, some 30,000 T cell genomes. Generated by immunoSEQ multiplex PCR, the TCRdb table keeps only in-frame clones and is missing some. The repertoire holds more than 2,000,000 clones, with 85% to 95% as singletons. Details on this clone: Its antigen is unknown.

The V end was cut by 0 bases, the J end by 1 base, with 6 bases between. CDR3 length equals 13 residues. Germline V gene lookup returns CDR1 GTSNPN and CDR2 SVGIG (reference sequence). The split of CD4+ cells yielded CD45RA+ naive and CD45RA-negative memory subsets. The chain combines TRBV30 with TRBJ1-1; D unresolved. The sequence derives from a man younger than 35 in good health. Some clones in this sample may be carry-over from other donors' samples. What was sequenced was naive CD4+ T cells from PBMCs. Subset reported: CD45RA+ positively selected. DNA of the CDR3: TGTGCCTGGAGTGTATTGTGGAACACTGAAGCTTTCTTT. It encodes CAWSVLWNTEAFF.